Each of the 25 T cell receptor beta chains below was sequenced from the same sample in a study of blood T cell repertoires in COVID-19. Some clones are missing from TCRdb's copy, which holds only in-frame ones; the method was immunoSEQ multiplex PCR. The profile shows fewer than 650,000 clones, 85% to 90% of them singletons. Input material: peripheral blood. These receptors all come from a woman aged 50 to 60 with COVID-19, enrolled during active disease.

A single count supports this clone. The V call is TRBV5-1, the J call TRBJ1-4; 7 bases are shared with TRBD1. The length of the CDR3 is 16 residues. The V gene's germline CDR1 is SGHRS and CDR2 YFSETQ. V was pared by 4 bases and J by 3 bases, with 9 bases of the junction left unmatched. This chain's CDR3 is CASSDTRTGSNEKLFF. DNA of the CDR3: TGCGCCAGCAGCGATACTAGGACAGGTTCTAATGAAAAACTGTTTTTT. The variable domain in full, with the rest retrieved from reference TRBV5-1 and TRBJ1-4, is KAGVTQTPRYLIKTRGQQVTLSCSPISGHRSVSWYQQTPGQGLQFLFEYFSETQRNKGNFPGRFSGRQFSNSRSEMNVSTLELGDSALYLCASSDTRTGSNEKLFFGSGTQLSVL.

J is TRBJ2-1 and V is TRBV12-3 or TRBV12-4, with 9 bases that match TRBD1. Unmatched junction bases numbered 6, after V lost 11 bases and J lost 7 bases. This CDR3 comprises 12 residues. The CDR3 protein is CAWGQGRNEQFF. The CDR3 coding sequence is TGTGCCTGGGGACAGGGTCGGAATGAGCAGTTCTTC.

The chain carries TRBV6-6 and TRBJ1-5; 8 bases agree with TRBD1. The CDR3 runs 14 residues. The germline CDR1 and CDR2 sequences are MNHNY and SVGAGI (reference sequence). J was trimmed by 7 bases and V by 5 bases; bases with no gene match: 7. The CDR3 DNA sequence: TGTGCCAGCAGTCCTACCCCAGGGGGCCAGCCCCAGCATTTT. Its protein product is CASSPTPGGQPQHF.

This clone has only a few counts. This sequence joins TRBV6-5 and TRBJ1-2; D might be TRBD1 (5 bases). Germline V gene lookup returns CDR1 MNHEY and CDR2 SVGAGI. Trimming pared 2 bases from V and 4 bases from J, leaving 14 bases between. The CDR3 contains 15 residues. CDR3 coding DNA: TGTGCCAGCAGTTACAAAGTGTGGGGGGGCTATGGCTACACCTTC. Protein product: CASSYKVWGGYGYTF.

J is TRBJ2-7 and V is TRBV5-6; D perhaps matches TRBD2 (7 bases). In germline, CDR1 is SGHDT, CDR2 YYEEEE. With 4 bases removed from V and 9 bases from J, the gap between germline ends came to 23 bases. The CDR3 sequence is 15 residues long. CDR3 sequence (DNA): TGTGCCAGCAGCCAAATGGGACACTTGAGGGAGGGGCAGTACTTC. Translation: CASSQMGHLREGQYF.

This clone was recorded a few times. The genes are TRBV2 and TRBJ1-1, with 8 bases matching TRBD1. Germline CDR1 reads SNHLY; CDR2 reads FYNNEI. The CDR3 totals 15 residues. V shed 6 bases and J 1 base; nucleotides not matched to a gene: 7. In DNA, the CDR3 is TGTGCCAGCAGAGGACAGGGCTGGTGGAACACTGAAGCTTTCTTT. Translated: CASRGQGWWNTEAFF.

The chain joins TRBV5-1 to TRBJ2-2, with D possibly being TRBD1 (5 bases). V lost 3 bases, J lost 6 bases, and 15 bases lay in between. Germline loops: CDR1 SGHRS, CDR2 YFSETQ. The CDR3 length is 15 residues. The DNA for the CDR3 is TGCGCCAGCAGCTCGACAGCTCAGACCCCCGGGGAGCTGTTTTTT. Protein sequence: CASSSTAQTPGELFF.

The CDR3 DNA follows: TGTGCCAGCTCACCACCGACGGGCTCCTACGAGCAGTACTTC. As protein: CASSPPTGSYEQYF. This chain joins TRBV18 and TRBJ2-7; D ambiguous. CDR1 and CDR2 (germline): KGHSH, LQKENI. V gave up 0 bases and J gave up 0 bases, with 6 bases separating them. This CDR3 contains 14 residues.

The V gene is TRBV11-3, the J gene TRBJ2-1; the D gene is possibly TRBD1 (5 bases). Germline CDR1 is SGHNT and CDR2 is YENEEA. V lost 5 bases and J 5 bases, leaving 10 bases between the germline ends. This CDR3 is 13 amino acids long. The CDR3 DNA follows: TGTGCCAGCAGCGTTAGCAGGGACAATGAGCAGTTCTTC. This codes for CASSVSRDNEQFF.

The gene calls are TRBV10-2 and TRBJ1-6; D possibly corresponds to TRBD1 (6 bases). The CDR3 is 13 amino acids. V shed 7 bases and J shed 7 bases, with 11 bases lying between them. CDR1 and CDR2 (germline): WSHSY, SAAADI. The CDR3 loop reads CASTGTRNSPLHF. In DNA form, the CDR3 reads TGCGCCAGCACCGGGACAAGGAATTCACCCCTCCACTTT.

In this sample, this clone turned up once. The chain employs TRBV6-5 and TRBJ1-3; D gene unclear. The CDR3 is 15 amino acids. Trimming took off 8 bases at V and 0 bases at J, with 14 bases between the two ends. CDR1 and CDR2 (germline): MNHEY, SVGAGI. CDR3 sequence reads: CASRLTESSGNTIYF. The CDR3 DNA reads TGTGCCAGCCGACTGACCGAGAGCTCTGGAAACACCATATATTTT.

The chain recombines TRBV5-1 with TRBJ2-5, with a tentative D call TRBD1 (7 bases). The CDR3 has 18 amino acids. The V end lost 1 base, the J end lost 1 base, and 20 bases lay between the germline ends. The germline V gene encodes CDR1 SGHRS and CDR2 YFSETQ. The CDR3 spells CASSLSAGGMEFQETQYF. CDR3 sequence (DNA): TGCGCCAGCAGCTTGTCGGCAGGGGGGATGGAATTCCAAGAGACCCAGTACTTC.

CDR3 residues: CASSPIGRGIEKLFF. The CDR3 DNA reads as TGTGCCAGTAGCCCCATTGGGCGCGGGATTGAAAAACTGTTTTTT. The chain joins TRBV19 to TRBJ1-4; D gene unclear. The CDR3 runs to 15 residues. CDR1 is LNHDA, CDR2 SQIVND, per germline (reference sequence). The V and J ends lost 6 bases and 7 bases respectively, with 18 bases between them.

The chain joins TRBV5-1 to TRBJ2-3, with a weak D call TRBD2 (6 bases). V gave up 4 bases and J gave up 4 bases, with 25 bases separating them. Per the germline V gene, CDR1 is SGHRS and CDR2 is YFSETQ. This CDR3 has 18 residues. CDR3 region: CASSRAVAGGTAADTQYF. As DNA, the CDR3 is TGCGCCAGCAGCAGGGCGGTAGCCGGGGGAACCGCAGCAGATACGCAGTATTTT.

DNA for the CDR3: TGTGCCAGCAGCTTAGCCCGCGGGAACGTGGCCACCCAGTACTTC. This codes for CASSLARGNVATQYF. The gene calls are TRBV11-2 and TRBJ2-5; TRBD2 might be the D (6 bases). V was trimmed by 1 base and J by 8 bases, leaving 17 bases between them. Germline V CDR1 and CDR2: SGHAT, FQNNGV. The length of the CDR3 is 15 residues.

This chain joins TRBV25-1 and TRBJ2-3, with TRBD2 as a possible D gene (7 bases). This CDR3 is built from 18 residues. Deletions cut 4 bases from V and 6 bases from J, with 26 bases between. Germline loops: CDR1 MGHDK, CDR2 SYGVNS. CDR3 sequence (DNA): TGTGCCAGCAGTGTGGTCGCGGGTCTAGGGGGGGTCTCTGATACGCAGTATTTT. Protein product: CASSVVAGLGGVSDTQYF.

The rearrangement joins TRBV11-3 to TRBJ2-1; TRBD2 agrees at 8 bases. Trimming cost V 5 bases and J 5 bases; bases outside gene matches: 8. CDR3 length equals 15 residues. Germline V CDR1 and CDR2: SGHNT, YENEEA. The CDR3 DNA is TGTGCCAGCAGCCCAAGCGGGGGCCTTCACAATGAGCAGTTCTTC. Residues: CASSPSGGLHNEQFF.

The rearrangement uses TRBV4-2 and TRBJ2-2; 9 nucleotides align to TRBD2. Germline trimming cut 4 bases from V and 5 bases from J; bases unmatched to any gene: 5. From germline, CDR1 is LGHNA and CDR2 YNFKEQ. This CDR3 comprises 15 residues. CDR3: CASSLPSGETGELFF. The CDR3 bases are TGTGCCAGCAGCCTTCCTAGCGGGGAAACCGGGGAGCTGTTTTTT.

V usage is TRBV28 and J usage is TRBJ1-1; TRBD1 might be the D (6 bases). The CDR3 covers 14 residues. Trimming removed 1 base from V and 1 base from J, with 7 bases in between. CDR1 and CDR2 from the germline V gene are MDHEN and SYDVKM. CDR3 DNA sequence: TGTGCCAGCAGTTTATCACAGGGGAACACTGAAGCTTTCTTT. This sequence encodes CASSLSQGNTEAFF.

This clone was found once. The rearrangement links TRBV30 to TRBJ2-1; D perhaps matches TRBD2 (5 bases). The germline gives CDR1 GTSNPN, CDR2 SVGIG (reference sequence). V was cut by 0 bases and J by 8 bases, with 11 bases left in between. The CDR3 covers 13 residues. The CDR3 DNA is TGTGCCTGGAGTGTACGGGGTGTCGATGAGCAGTTCTTC. It yields the protein CAWSVRGVDEQFF. The full variable domain, with the rest looked up from reference TRBV30 and TRBJ2-1, is SQTIHQWPATLVQPVGSPLSLECTVEGTSNPNLYWYRQAAGRGLQLLFYSVGIGQISSEVPQNLSASRPQDRQFILSSKKLLLSDSGFYLCAWSVRGVDEQFFGPGTRLTVL.

The rearrangement links TRBV19 to TRBJ1-1; a possible D gene is TRBD1 (6 bases). Germline values: CDR1 LNHDA, CDR2 SQIVND (reference sequence). CDR3 length equals 14 residues. The V gene lost 0 bases and the J gene lost 3 bases, with 8 bases spanning the gap. CDR3 region: CASSIDAGDTEAFF. In nucleotides, the CDR3 is TGTGCCAGTAGTATAGATGCAGGGGACACTGAAGCTTTCTTT.

V gene TRBV7-9 combines with J gene TRBJ1-4, with TRBD1 matching over 7 bases. V dropped 5 bases and J dropped 8; count of bases not matched to a gene: 11. Germline V gene lookup returns CDR1 SEHNR and CDR2 FQNEAQ (reference sequence). This CDR3 has 15 residues. CDR3 DNA sequence: TGTGCCAGCAGCGCTCGGGCAGGGGGACGGGAAAAACTGTTTTTT. Translated, it gives CASSARAGGREKLFF.

The chain joins TRBV18 to TRBJ2-7; D gene uncertain. V gave up 2 bases and J gave up 6 bases, with 11 bases separating them. The CDR3 loop spans 13 amino acids. The germline V gene encodes CDR1 KGHSH and CDR2 LQKENI. The DNA for the CDR3 is TGTGCCAGCTCACCAAACAAACAGTCCGAGCAGTACTTC. This encodes CASSPNKQSEQYF.

The rearrangement uses TRBV12-3 or TRBV12-4 and TRBJ2-3; a possible D gene is TRBD2 (6 bases). The V end lost 6 bases, the J end lost 8 bases, and 12 bases lay between the germline ends. The CDR3 extends over 12 amino acids. CDR3 in amino acids: CASSGPGSTQYF. The CDR3 nucleotides are TGTGCCAGCAGCGGCCCCGGGAGTACGCAGTATTTT.

The rearrangement joins TRBV5-6 to TRBJ1-6, with unresolved D. The CDR3 is 15 amino acids. Trimming stripped 4 bases from V and 6 bases from J, with 14 bases between. From germline, CDR1 is SGHDT and CDR2 YYEEEE. CDR3 nucleotide sequence: TGTGCCAGCAGCACCACCATGGAGAGTAATTCACCCCTCCACTTT. Protein: CASSTTMESNSPLHF. The variable domain in full, completed from reference TRBV5-6 and TRBJ1-6, reads DAGVTQSPTHLIKTRGQQVTLRCSPKSGHDTVSWYQQALGQGPQFIFQYYEEEERQRGNFPDRFSGHQFPNYSSELNVNALLLGDSALYLCASSTTMESNSPLHFGNGTRLTVT.